These T cell receptor beta chains were read from a single sample in a study of metastatic and nonmetastatic thyroid tumors. MiXCR reprocessed the PCR reads for TCRdb. The sample holds about 53,000 clones; 20% to 25% are singletons and the top ten take roughly 4.2%. The sample was blood. The origin of the receptors is a female donor with papillary thyroid cancer or a benign thyroid nodule (not recorded which). Some clones in this sample may be carry-over from other donors' samples. CDR3s include the opening cysteine and the closing phenylalanine or tryptophan. D genes are given only for firm matches. The size of a clone is reported for some rows only, either as once, few or many, or as a class for expanded clones.

size	D	J	V	DNA	CDR3
many	TRBD1	TRBJ1-6	TRBV5-1	TGCGCCAGCAGCCGCACCGGGACAGGGACTTATAATTCACCCCTCCACTTT	CASSRTGTGTYNSPLHF
many	-	TRBJ1-3	TRBV18	TGTGCCAGCTCCCTCTACAGGGAATCAAACACCATATATTTT	CASSLYRESNTIYF
-	TRBD1	TRBJ1-2	TRBV20-1	TGCAGTGCTAGAGATCGCGGGACAGGGGTCTATGGCTACACCTTC	CSARDRGTGVYGYTF
many	TRBD2	TRBJ2-1	TRBV18	TGTGCCAGCTCACTAACGTCTAGCGGAAGGGGTGAGCAGTTCTTC	CASSLTSSGRGEQFF
many	-	TRBJ2-1	TRBV11-2	TGTGCCAGCAGCTTAGAGCGACTGTGGGGTTTGGATGAGCAGTTCTTC	CASSLERLWGLDEQFF
many	-	TRBJ2-7	TRBV6-1	TGTGCCAGCAGTCGAGACAGTTACTACGAGCAGTACTTC	CASSRDSYYEQYF
-	-	TRBJ1-5	TRBV5-8	TGTGCGCGCAGCTTGGAAGGCGGTGTGGCCCAGCATTTT	CARSLEGGVAQHF
-	-	TRBJ2-2	TRBV12-3/TRBV12-4	TGTGCCAGTATTTTTCAGGGCGGGGAGCTGTTTTTT	CASIFQGGELFF
many	-	TRBJ1-4	TRBV4-2	TGTGCCAGCACCCAGAGTGCGGCGGGTAATGAAAAACTGTTTTTT	CASTQSAAGNEKLFF
many	-	TRBJ2-5	TRBV12-5	TGTGCTAGTGGTCGGGGCCAAGAGACCCAGTACTTC	CASGRGQETQYF
many	-	TRBJ1-4	TRBV3-1	TGTGCCAGCAGCCAGTTCGACAGGTCTGGCGAAAAACTGTTTTTT	CASSQFDRSGEKLFF
-	-	TRBJ1-1	TRBV7-9	TGTGCCAGCAGCTCCATACTGACAGGTCTCGCTTTCTTT	CASSSILTGLAFF
many	-	TRBJ2-3	TRBV9	TGTGCCAGGGCAGGACGTACCGGAGTAGATACGCAGTATTTT	CARAGRTGVDTQYF
many	-	TRBJ2-4	TRBV2	TGTGCCAGCAGCAACTCTCAGGGGAGGTACATTCAGTACTTC	CASSNSQGRYIQYF
few	TRBD2	TRBJ2-1	TRBV4-2	TGTGCCAGCAGCCAAGGGACTAGCGGGAGGGGTTCCTACAATGAGCAGTTCTTC	CASSQGTSGRGSYNEQFF
many	-	TRBJ2-1	TRBV15	TGTGCCACCAGCAGGACCTACAATGAGCAGTTCTTC	CATSRTYNEQFF
many	-	TRBJ2-5	TRBV5-6	TGTGCCAGCAGCTTGGAGGGACGAGAGACCCAGTACTTC	CASSLEGRETQYF
-	-	TRBJ2-2	TRBV28	TGTGCCATCCGTACTAGGGCTCACACCGGGGAGCTCTTTTTT	CAIRTRAHTGELFF
many	-	TRBJ2-1	TRBV2	TGTGCCAGCACGGAAGAAGCGCGCTACTCCAATGAGCAGTTCTTC	CASTEEARYSNEQFF
few	-	TRBJ2-5	TRBV6-5	TGTGCCAGCAGTTACCCGGCAGAGGGAGCAGCCCAGTACTTC	CASSYPAEGAAQYF
many	-	TRBJ1-5	TRBV28	TGTGCCAGCAGTATCCAGCAGGGATTTAGCAATCAGCCCCAGCATTTT	CASSIQQGFSNQPQHF
many	TRBD1	TRBJ1-2	TRBV11-2	TGTGCCAGCAGCGGGACAGGGGGCGCTTATGGCTACACCTTC	CASSGTGGAYGYTF
many	-	TRBJ1-5	TRBV9	TGTGCCAGCAGCGTAGGGGGGACGGGGAATCAGCCCCAGCATTTT	CASSVGGTGNQPQHF
many	TRBD2	TRBJ2-3	TRBV2	TGTGCCAGCAGTGAAGGACTAGCGGGGACAGATACGCAGTATTTT	CASSEGLAGTDTQYF
many	-	TRBJ2-1	TRBV6-1	TGTGCCAGCGAAAAGTTCGTGAGCAATGAGCAGTTCTTC	CASEKFVSNEQFF
few	TRBD2	TRBJ2-1	TRBV19	TGTGCCAGTAGTACGCGACTAGCGGTGGACGAGCAGTTCTTC	CASSTRLAVDEQFF
many	-	TRBJ2-7	TRBV7-9	TGTGCCAGCAGCCTTCTTGCCACCGAGCAGTACTTC	CASSLLATEQYF
many	TRBD2	TRBJ2-1	TRBV7-6	TGTGCCAGCAGCGGGGGGACTAGCGAGAGCAATGAGCAGTTCTTC	CASSGGTSESNEQFF
many	TRBD1	TRBJ1-5	TRBV7-2	TGTGCCAGCACGACAGGGGCCCAGCCCCAGCATTTT	CASTTGAQPQHF
-	-	TRBJ2-7	TRBV12-3/TRBV12-4	TGTGCCAGCAGTAGAGCTATTTCGGGAATTAGCGAGCAGTACTTC	CASSRAISGISEQYF
many	TRBD1	TRBJ1-4	TRBV7-9	TGTGCCAGCAGCGTGGGAGGGGGCCAGAAAAATGAAAAACTGTTTTTT	CASSVGGGQKNEKLFF
many	-	TRBJ2-5	TRBV30	TGTGCCTGGAGTCGGAGGGGTTTGTACCAAGAGACCCAGTACTTC	CAWSRRGLYQETQYF
few	-	TRBJ2-7	TRBV24-1	TGTGCCACCAGTGGATCTCGGGGGTCGTACGAGAAGTACTTC	CATSGSRGSYEKYF
many	TRBD1	TRBJ2-7	TRBV15	TGTGCCACCAGCAGAGTCAGACAGGGCGAGCAGTACTTC	CATSRVRQGEQYF
many	-	TRBJ1-2	TRBV28	TGTGCCAGCAGTTGGGGGTCGGATGGCTACACCTTC	CASSWGSDGYTF
-	-	TRBJ1-2	TRBV20-1	TGCAGTGCTAGAACACCCGGCAGGGTTCTTCGAGGCTACACCTTC	CSARTPGRVLRGYTF
many	-	TRBJ1-6	TRBV5-1	TGCGCCAGCAGCCCAAGGAAGAGCTCCTATAATTCACCCCTCCACTTT	CASSPRKSSYNSPLHF
many	-	TRBJ2-7	TRBV7-8	TGTGCCAGCAGCTTAGATGTAGACTACGAGCAGTACTTC	CASSLDVDYEQYF
few	-	TRBJ2-7	TRBV6-1	TGTGCCAGCAGTGAAGATGCGGGGCAGGGGTTCTATGAGCAGTACTTC	CASSEDAGQGFYEQYF
many	-	TRBJ2-5	TRBV18	TGTGCCAGCTCATGGGTGGGCGGCGAGACCCAGTACTTC	CASSWVGGETQYF
many	TRBD2	TRBJ2-1	TRBV18	TGTGCCAGCTCACCAAATCCTAGCGGCACCTACAATGAGCAGTTCTTC	CASSPNPSGTYNEQFF
-	TRBD1	TRBJ2-3	TRBV20-1	TGCAGTGCCCCCGGACAGGGGGTTGAATATAGAACAGATACGCAGTATTTT	CSAPGQGVEYRTDTQYF
many	-	TRBJ2-5	TRBV7-8	TGTGCCAGCAGTTATACCAGGGATCCCCGGCAAACCCAGTACTTC	CASSYTRDPRQTQYF
many	TRBD2	TRBJ2-7	TRBV7-6	TGTGCCAGCAGCTCTACGTCCGGGACTAGAGATCCTTACGAGCAGTACTTC	CASSSTSGTRDPYEQYF
many	-	TRBJ2-2	TRBV11-1	TGTGCCAGCAGCTTAATAAATGCGGGCTGGGGCACCGGGGAGCTGTTTTTT	CASSLINAGWGTGELFF
many	TRBD2	TRBJ2-3	TRBV19	TGTGCCAGTAGTCGAGCGGGAGACCCCCCAGATACGCAGTATTTT	CASSRAGDPPDTQYF
many	-	TRBJ1-4	TRBV2	TGTGCCAGCAGTCCCATTGGCTTTAATGAAAAACTGTTTTTT	CASSPIGFNEKLFF
many	TRBD1	TRBJ1-1	TRBV4-1	TGCGCCAGCAGCCAAGTTGGGGACAGGGGTGCCGGATTCACTGAAGCTTTCTTT	CASSQVGDRGAGFTEAFF
many	-	TRBJ1-4	TRBV15	TGTGCCACCAGCAGAGATAGAGGGGCTGAAAAACTGTTTTTT	CATSRDRGAEKLFF
-	-	TRBJ2-5	TRBV20-1	TGCATTGCTAGGTTAAGCAACCGAGGAGACACCCAGTACTTC	CIARLSNRGDTQYF
many	TRBD2	TRBJ2-7	TRBV19	TGTGCCAGTAGTATCCGGCTAGCGGGAGGGCCCTACGAGCAGTACTTC	CASSIRLAGGPYEQYF
many	TRBD1	TRBJ2-1	TRBV7-2	TGTGCCAGCAGCCGCGGACAGGGGAATGAGCAGTTCTTC	CASSRGQGNEQFF
many	-	TRBJ2-1	TRBV5-1	TGCGCCAGCAGCTTGGACTTAACAGGGCCCAATGAGCAGTTCTTC	CASSLDLTGPNEQFF